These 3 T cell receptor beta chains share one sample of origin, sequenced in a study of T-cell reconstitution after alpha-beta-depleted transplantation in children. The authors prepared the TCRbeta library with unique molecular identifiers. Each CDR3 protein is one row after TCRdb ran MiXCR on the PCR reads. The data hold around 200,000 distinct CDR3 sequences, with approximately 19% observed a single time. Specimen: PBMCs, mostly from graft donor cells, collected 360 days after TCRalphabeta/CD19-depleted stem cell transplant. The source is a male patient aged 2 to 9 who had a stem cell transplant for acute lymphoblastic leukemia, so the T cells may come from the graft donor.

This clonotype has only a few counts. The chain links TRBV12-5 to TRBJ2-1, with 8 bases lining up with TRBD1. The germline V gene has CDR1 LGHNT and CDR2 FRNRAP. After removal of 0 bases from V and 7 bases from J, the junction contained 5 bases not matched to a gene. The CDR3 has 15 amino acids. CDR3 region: CASGLVGQGRNEQFF. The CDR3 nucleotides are TGTGCTAGTGGTTTGGTCGGACAGGGTCGGAATGAGCAGTTCTTC.

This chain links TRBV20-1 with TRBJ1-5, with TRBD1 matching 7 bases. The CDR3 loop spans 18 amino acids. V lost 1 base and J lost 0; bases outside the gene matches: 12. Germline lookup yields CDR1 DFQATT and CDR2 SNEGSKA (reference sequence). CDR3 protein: CSARVFVQGQNSNQPQHF. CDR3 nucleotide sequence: TGCAGTGCTAGAGTATTCGTACAGGGGCAAAATAGCAATCAGCCCCAGCATTTT.

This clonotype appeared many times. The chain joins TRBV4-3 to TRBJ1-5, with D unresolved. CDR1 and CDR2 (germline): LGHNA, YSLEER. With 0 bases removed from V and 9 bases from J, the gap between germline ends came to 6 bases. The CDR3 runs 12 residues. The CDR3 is CASSQDRGPQHF. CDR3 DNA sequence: TGCGCCAGCAGCCAAGATCGAGGGCCCCAGCATTTT.